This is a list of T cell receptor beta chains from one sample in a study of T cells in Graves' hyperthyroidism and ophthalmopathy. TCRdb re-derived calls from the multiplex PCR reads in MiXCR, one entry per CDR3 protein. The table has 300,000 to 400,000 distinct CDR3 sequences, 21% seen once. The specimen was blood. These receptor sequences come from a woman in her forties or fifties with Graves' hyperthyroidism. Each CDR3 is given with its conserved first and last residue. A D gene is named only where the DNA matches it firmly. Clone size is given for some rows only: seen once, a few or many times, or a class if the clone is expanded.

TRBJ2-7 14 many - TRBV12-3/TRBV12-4 CASSLSRALYEQYF TGTGCCAGCAGTTTAAGCAGGGCCCTCTACGAGCAGTACTTC
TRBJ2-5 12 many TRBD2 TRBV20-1 CSARAGVETQYF TGCAGTGCTAGGGCGGGAGTGGAGACCCAGTACTTC
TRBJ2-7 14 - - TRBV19 CASREYPLSREQYF TGTGCCAGTAGGGAGTACCCCCTTTCGAGGGAGCAGTACTTC
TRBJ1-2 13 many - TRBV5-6 CASSLLGVDGYTF TGTGCCAGCAGCTTGTTGGGGGTAGATGGCTACACCTTC
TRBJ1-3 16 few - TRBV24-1 CATSDLGALSGNTIYF TGTGCCACCAGTGATTTGGGGGCCCTCTCTGGAAACACCATATATTTT
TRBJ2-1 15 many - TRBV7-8 CASRNILALSDEQFF TGTGCCAGCAGAAATATACTAGCCCTCTCGGATGAGCAGTTCTTC
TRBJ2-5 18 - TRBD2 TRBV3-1 CASSQDKLAGGPGETQYF TGTGCCAGCAGCCAAGATAAACTAGCGGGGGGCCCTGGGGAGACCCAGTACTTC
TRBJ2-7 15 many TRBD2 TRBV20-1 CSARERTSGNLEQYF TGCAGTGCTAGGGAGAGGACTAGCGGGAACCTTGAGCAGTACTTC
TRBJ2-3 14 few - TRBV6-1 CASSKSPGADTQYF TGTGCCAGCAGTAAATCTCCGGGCGCAGATACGCAGTATTTT
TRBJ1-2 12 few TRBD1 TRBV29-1 CSVGDRGDGYTF TGCAGCGTGGGGGACAGGGGCGATGGCTACACCTTC
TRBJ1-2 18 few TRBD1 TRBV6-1 CASRDGPAAGTGNYGYTF TGTGCCAGCAGAGATGGGCCGGCGGCCGGGACAGGGAACTATGGCTACACCTTC
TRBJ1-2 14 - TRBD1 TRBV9 CASTGTAVNYGYTF TGTGCCAGCACGGGGACAGCTGTTAACTATGGCTACACCTTC
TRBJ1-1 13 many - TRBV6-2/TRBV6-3 CASSYIGNTEAFF TGTGCCAGCAGTTACATAGGTAACACTGAAGCTTTCTTT
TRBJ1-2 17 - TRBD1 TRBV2 CASSGPRQGPSRYGYTF TGTGCCAGCAGTGGGCCCAGACAGGGACCCTCTCGCTATGGCTACACCTTC
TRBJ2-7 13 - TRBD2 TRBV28 CASSPRTRLEQYF TGTGCCAGCAGTCCTCGGACTAGATTAGAGCAGTACTTC
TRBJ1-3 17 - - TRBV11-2 CASSYTGGMASGNTIYF TGTGCCAGCAGCTACACCGGGGGGATGGCGTCTGGAAACACCATATATTTT
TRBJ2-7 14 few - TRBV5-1 CASSLLADSSEQYF TGCGCCAGCAGCTTGCTAGCAGATTCCTCCGAGCAGTACTTC
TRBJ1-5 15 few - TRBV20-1 CSASLDSRESQPQHF TGCAGTGCTAGTTTGGACTCCCGTGAGAGTCAGCCCCAGCATTTT
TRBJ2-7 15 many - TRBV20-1 CSARGPGGWAYEQYF TGCAGTGCTAGAGGGCCGGGGGGCTGGGCCTACGAGCAGTACTTC
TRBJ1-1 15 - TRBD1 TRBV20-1 CSATRAGGLGTEAFF TGCAGTGCAACCCGGGCAGGGGGACTGGGCACTGAAGCTTTCTTT
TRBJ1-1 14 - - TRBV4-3 CASSQVQRTEEAFF TGCGCCAGCAGCCAAGTGCAGCGAACCGAGGAAGCTTTCTTT
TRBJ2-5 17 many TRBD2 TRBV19 CASSIRRGRAGQETQYF TGTGCCAGTAGTATACGTCGCGGGAGGGCGGGGCAAGAGACCCAGTACTTC
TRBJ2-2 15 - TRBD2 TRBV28 CASSSGGAETGELFF TGTGCCAGCAGTTCCGGGGGGGCCGAGACCGGGGAGCTGTTTTTT
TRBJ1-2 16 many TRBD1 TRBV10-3 CAISEQPGQGARGYTF TGTGCCATCAGTGAACAACCGGGACAGGGGGCGCGGGGCTACACCTTC
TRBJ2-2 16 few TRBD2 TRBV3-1 CASSAGGTRNTGELFF TGTGCCAGCAGCGCGGGGGGGACGCGGAACACCGGGGAGCTGTTTTTT
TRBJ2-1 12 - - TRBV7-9 CASTGGLNEQFF TGTGCCAGCACCGGGGGATTAAATGAGCAGTTCTTC
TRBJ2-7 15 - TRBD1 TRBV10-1 CASSESGTGIREQYF TGCGCCAGCAGTGAGTCCGGGACAGGGATTCGCGAGCAGTACTTC
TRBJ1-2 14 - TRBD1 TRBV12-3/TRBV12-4 CASSSQGTVYGYTF TGTGCCAGCAGTTCGCAGGGGACAGTCTATGGCTACACCTTC
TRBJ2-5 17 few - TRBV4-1 CASSQPEGGGLSETQYF TGCGCCAGCAGCCAACCAGAGGGGGGAGGGCTATCTGAGACCCAGTACTTC
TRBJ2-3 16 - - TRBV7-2 CASSIGGWGGQDTQYF TGTGCCAGCAGCATCGGGGGCTGGGGGGGCCAAGATACGCAGTATTTT
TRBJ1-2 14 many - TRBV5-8 CASSSDTFGYGYTF TGTGCCAGCAGCTCAGACACCTTCGGCTATGGCTACACCTTC
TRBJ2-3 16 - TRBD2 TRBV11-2 CASSAGLARSADTQYF TGTGCCAGCAGCGCAGGACTAGCCCGGAGCGCAGATACGCAGTATTTT
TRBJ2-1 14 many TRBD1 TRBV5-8 CASSSGQGINEQFF TGTGCCAGCAGCTCGGGACAGGGAATCAATGAGCAGTTCTTC
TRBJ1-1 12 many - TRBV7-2 CASSWTSTEAFF TGTGCCAGCAGCTGGACTTCTACTGAAGCTTTCTTT
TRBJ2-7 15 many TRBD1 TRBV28 CASSSSGGPPYEQYF TGTGCCAGCAGTTCCTCAGGGGGCCCACCCTACGAGCAGTACTTC
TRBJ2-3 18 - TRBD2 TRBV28 CASSWPGLAGGPTDTQYF TGTGCCAGCAGTTGGCCGGGACTAGCGGGAGGGCCGACAGATACGCAGTATTTT
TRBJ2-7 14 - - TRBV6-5 CASSYSFQSYEQYF TGTGCCAGCAGTTACTCATTCCAGTCCTACGAGCAGTACTTC
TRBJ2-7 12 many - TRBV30 CAWSVGAYEQYF TGTGCCTGGAGTGTTGGTGCCTACGAGCAGTACTTC
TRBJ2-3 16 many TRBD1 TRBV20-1 CSARTTQGKGSDTQYF TGCAGTGCTAGAACCACACAGGGGAAGGGTTCAGATACGCAGTATTTT
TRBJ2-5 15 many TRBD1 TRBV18 CASSPDRGRGETQYF TGTGCCAGCTCACCTGACAGGGGAAGAGGGGAGACCCAGTACTTC
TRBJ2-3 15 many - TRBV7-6 CASSPIGGVPDTQYF TGTGCCAGCAGCCCCATCGGGGGAGTCCCAGATACGCAGTATTTT
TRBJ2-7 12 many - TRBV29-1 CSAADFTYEQYF TGCAGCGCTGCGGACTTCACCTACGAGCAGTACTTC
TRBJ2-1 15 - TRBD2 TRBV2 CASKSGGEVGNEQFF TGTGCCAGCAAATCGGGGGGGGAAGTTGGCAATGAGCAGTTCTTC
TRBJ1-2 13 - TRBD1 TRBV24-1 CATRDRENSGYTF TGTGCCACCCGGGACAGGGAAAATTCTGGCTACACCTTC